The clone carrying this T cell receptor beta chain was recorded only once. Its antigen is unknown. The sample belongs to a study of cytomegalovirus exposure and HLA in healthy donors. Study findings and constraints: Sequencing depth roughly uniform across donors was assumed in presence/absence analyses. A later analysis linked a missense variant in DCLRE1C to the trimming of TCR beta V and J genes.

V was trimmed by 7 bases and J by 1 base, leaving 14 bases between them. Per germline, CDR1 MNHNS and CDR2 SASEGT. This CDR3 is 15 amino acids long. PCR amplification relied on 60 Vbeta primers (plus 13 Jbeta primers). Libraries were prepared by immunoSEQ multiplex PCR; TCRdb keeps only in-frame clonotypes and omits some of them. The sample comprises roughly 120,000 clones, 55% to 75% of which are singletons, and about 1.5% rests with the top ten. The V and J genes are TRBV6-1 and TRBJ2-4, with D unresolved. The sequenced material came from PBMCs. The sequence derives from a man aged 30 to 45 in good health and CMV-seropositive. The CDR3 DNA sequence: TGTGCCAGCATAGAGGATCGCGCGGCCAAAAACATTCAGTACTTC. This gives the protein CASIEDRAAKNIQYF.